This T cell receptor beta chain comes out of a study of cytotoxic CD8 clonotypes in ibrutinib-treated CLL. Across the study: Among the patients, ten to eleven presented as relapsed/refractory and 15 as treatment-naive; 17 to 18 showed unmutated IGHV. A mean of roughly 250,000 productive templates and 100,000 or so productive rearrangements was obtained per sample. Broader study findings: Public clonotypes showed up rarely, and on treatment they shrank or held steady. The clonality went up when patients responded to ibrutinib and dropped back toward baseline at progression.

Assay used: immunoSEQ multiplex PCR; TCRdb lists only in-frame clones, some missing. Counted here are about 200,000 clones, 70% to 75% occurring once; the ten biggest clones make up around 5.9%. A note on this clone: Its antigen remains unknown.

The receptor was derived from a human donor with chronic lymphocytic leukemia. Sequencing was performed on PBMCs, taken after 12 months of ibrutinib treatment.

The DNA for the CDR3 is TGTGCCAGCAGCTCCCCAGGGGCCTCTGGAAACACCATATATTTT. This encodes CASSSPGASGNTIYF. J is TRBJ1-3 and V is TRBV11-3, with D possibly TRBD1 on 6 matching bases. In germline, CDR1 is SGHNT, CDR2 YENEEA. This CDR3 has 15 amino acids. V shed 4 bases and J shed 0 bases, with 10 bases lying between them.